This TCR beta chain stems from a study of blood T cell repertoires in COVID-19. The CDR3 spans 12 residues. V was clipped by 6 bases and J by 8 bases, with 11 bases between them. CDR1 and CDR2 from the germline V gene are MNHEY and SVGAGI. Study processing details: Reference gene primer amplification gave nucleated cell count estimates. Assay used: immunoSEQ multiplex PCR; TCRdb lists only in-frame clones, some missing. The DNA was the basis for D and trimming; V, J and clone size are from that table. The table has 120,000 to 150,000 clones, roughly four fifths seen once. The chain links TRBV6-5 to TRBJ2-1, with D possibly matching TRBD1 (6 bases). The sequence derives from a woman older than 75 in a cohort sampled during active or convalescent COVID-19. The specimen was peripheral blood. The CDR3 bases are TGTGCCAGCAGAAAAACAGGGCATGAGCAGTTCTTC. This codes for CASRKTGHEQFF.